Listed here are 10 T cell receptor beta chains from one sample, sequenced in a study of T-cell reconstitution after alpha-beta-depleted transplantation in children. Preparation of the TCRbeta library involved a method that used unique molecular identifiers. TCRdb itself ran the PCR reads through MiXCR, one entry per CDR3 protein. The sample lists 540,000 or so distinct CDR3 sequences; more than 20% were seen once. Sequenced here: PBMCs, mostly from graft donor cells, sampled 360 days after TCRalphabeta/CD19-depleted stem cell transplant. These receptors were taken from a boy younger than two who had a stem cell transplant for acute myeloid leukemia, so the T cells may come from the graft donor.

This clonotype was observed once. The chain has TRBV12-3 or TRBV12-4 and TRBJ1-1, with D maybe TRBD1 (5 bases). Trimming removed 3 bases at V and 11 bases at J, with 19 bases between. The CDR3 contains 14 residues. DNA for the CDR3: TGTGCCAGCAGTTTTTACAGGTCGGGCCAAAGGGCTTTCTTT. It is translated as CASSFYRSGQRAFF.

This clonotype has a count of ten or more. The chain employs TRBV29-1 and TRBJ2-7, with a possible D match to TRBD1 (5 bases). The CDR3 has 13 residues. Germline V CDR1 and CDR2: SQVTM, ANQGSEA. Trimming removed 4 bases from V and 3 bases from J, with 13 bases in between. The CDR3 DNA is TGCAGCGTTGTTACAGGAAGGGTCTACGAGCAGTACTTC. Amino acid sequence: CSVVTGRVYEQYF.

J is TRBJ2-7 and V is TRBV5-1, with 7 bases identical to TRBD1. Germline CDR1 SGHRS, CDR2 YFSETQ. After removal of 2 bases from V and 0 bases from J, the junction contained 8 bases not matched to a gene. The CDR3 has 16 residues. The CDR3 sequence: CASSFSGQRYSYEQYV. The DNA for the CDR3 is TGCGCCAGCAGCTTTTCGGGACAGCGATACTCCTACGAGCAGTACGTC.

This clonotype was seen at least ten times. This chain links TRBV20-1 with TRBJ2-5, with D unclear. The germline V and J ends were trimmed by 3 bases and 3 bases, with 8 bases remaining between them. Germline-derived CDR1 and CDR2 are DFQATT and SNEGSKA (reference sequence). The CDR3 is 12 residues long. The CDR3 DNA follows: TGCAGTGCTAGTAAGGGTAAAGAGACCCAGTACTTC. This gives the protein CSASKGKETQYF.

This clonotype was seen many times. V gene TRBV20-1 combines with J gene TRBJ2-3; D is unresolved. This CDR3 spans 13 amino acids. CDR1 is DFQATT and CDR2 is SNEGSKA in the germline V gene (reference sequence). V shed 3 bases and J shed 2 bases, with 9 bases lying between them. Here the CDR3 reads CSARGLITDTQYF. DNA for the CDR3: TGCAGTGCTAGGGGCCTGATCACAGATACGCAGTATTTT.

In its sample, this clonotype was seen many times. The chain is built from TRBV7-3 and TRBJ1-1, with D tentatively TRBD1 (5 bases). Germline CDR1 reads SGHTA; CDR2 reads FQGTGA. V shed 5 bases and J shed 4 bases, with 23 bases lying between them. The length of the CDR3 is 17 residues. Written as DNA, the CDR3 is TGTGCCAGCAGCGCCTCCGGGGCACCCGGCGAGAGCACTGAAGCTTTCTTT. Encoded protein: CASSASGAPGESTEAFF. Together with reference TRBV7-3 and TRBJ1-1, the CDR3 gives the full variable domain: GAGVSQTPSNKVTEKGKYVELRCDPISGHTALYWYRQSLGQGPEFLIYFQGTGAADDSGLPNDRFFAVRPEGSVSTLKIQRTERGDSAVYLCASSASGAPGESTEAFFGQGTRLTVV.

The chain carries TRBV28 and TRBJ2-1; a weak D match, TRBD1 (7 bases). The V end was cut by 8 bases, the J end by 5 bases, with 19 bases between. The CDR3 contains 15 residues. Germline CDR1 and CDR2: MDHEN and SYDVKM. CDR3 coding DNA: TGTGCCAGCCAAGCAGGGGGGCGAGGAGACAATGAGCAGTTCTTC. Its translation is CASQAGGRGDNEQFF. Complete variable domain (other parts from reference TRBV28 and TRBJ2-1): DVKVTQSSRYLVKRTGEKVFLECVQDMDHENMFWYRQDPGLGLRLIYFSYDVKMKEKGDIPEGYSVSREKKERFSLILESASTNQTSMYLCASQAGGRGDNEQFFGPGTRLTVL.

Only a few counts were recorded for this clonotype. The chain recombines TRBV7-2 with TRBJ2-7; weak D call: TRBD2 (7 bases). Germline V CDR1 and CDR2: SGHTA, FQGNSA. Trimming removed 0 bases from V and 7 bases from J, with 13 bases in between. The CDR3 runs to 14 residues. The CDR3 nucleotides read TGTGCCAGCAGCTTAGCGGGCGGGGGCGGGGAGCAGTACTTC. It translates to CASSLAGGGGEQYF. Together with reference TRBV7-2 and TRBJ2-7, the CDR3 gives the full variable domain: GAGVSQSPSNKVTEKGKDVELRCDPISGHTALYWYRQSLGQGLEFLIYFQGNSAPDKSGLPSDRFSAERTGGSVSTLTIQRTQQEDSAVYLCASSLAGGGGEQYFGPGTRLTVT.

This clonotype came up a few times. V and J are TRBV9 and TRBJ2-7; D may be TRBD1 or TRBD2 (5 bases each). The CDR3 is 15 amino acids. V was trimmed by 2 bases and J by 2 bases, leaving 14 bases between them. The V gene's germline CDR1 is SGDLS and CDR2 YYNGEE. The CDR3 region is CASSVGTFGPYEQYF. The CDR3 DNA follows: TGTGCCAGCAGCGTGGGGACCTTCGGGCCCTACGAGCAGTACTTC.

This clonotype was seen a few times. The rearrangement joins TRBV20-1 to TRBJ2-1, with no clear D. Germline CDR1 and CDR2: DFQATT and SNEGSKA (reference sequence). Trimming stripped 2 bases from V and 7 bases from J, with 12 bases between. The CDR3 is 13 residues long. CDR3 residues: CSARPLGWNEQFF. CDR3 DNA sequence: TGCAGTGCTAGACCTCTGGGTTGGAATGAGCAGTTCTTC.